The next 22 T cell receptor beta chains were all read from a single sample in a study of blood T cell repertoires in COVID-19 (dated by TCRdb to the early 2020s). The library was produced with the immunoSEQ multiplex PCR assay. TCRdb mirrors the immuneACCESS table, restricted to in-frame sequences. Some clones are absent from its copies; in checked studies, under half trace to an unresolved V gene, and the reason for the others is unknown. The sample table holds about 380,000 clones, of which 75% to 90% were seen once. The ten biggest clones cover roughly 3.6% of the sample. Sequenced: peripheral blood. Every receptor here comes from a woman younger than 35 with acute or convalescent COVID-19.

The gene calls are TRBV27 and TRBJ2-1; 10 positions match TRBD2. V lost 5 bases and J lost 4; bases outside the gene matches: 2. The germline V gene encodes CDR1 MNHEY and CDR2 SMNVEV (reference sequence). CDR3 length: 14 residues. CDR3 nucleotide sequence: TGTGCCAGCAGTGTAGCGGGGGGTTACAATGAGCAGTTCTTC. Encoded protein: CASSVAGGYNEQFF.

This chain uses TRBV19 with TRBJ2-2, with 7 bases aligning to TRBD1. This CDR3 spans 15 amino acids. The V and J ends lost 7 bases and 1 base, in that order; junction bases with no gene match: 6. Germline V gene data show CDR1 as LNHDA and CDR2 as SQIVND (reference sequence). CDR3 residues: CASNLRTGNTGELFF. CDR3 nucleotides: TGTGCCAGTAACTTACGGACAGGGAACACCGGGGAGCTGTTTTTT.

Points on this clone: Other DNA sequences in the same sample also yield this CDR3. As DNA, the CDR3 is TGTGCCAGTAGTTTCAGGGGGGACTATGGCTACACCTTC. Its protein product is CASSFRGDYGYTF. The rearrangement uses TRBV19 and TRBJ1-2; TRBD1 matches 7 bases. This CDR3 contains 13 residues. The trim removed 5 bases at V and 3 bases at J, leaving 3 bases unmatched. The germline V gene encodes CDR1 LNHDA and CDR2 SQIVND (reference sequence).

The V gene is TRBV7-3, the J gene TRBJ2-2, with 7 positions matching TRBD2. The V gene end was trimmed by 5 bases and the J gene end by 5 bases; junction bases not matched to a gene: 5. The CDR3 is 14 amino acids. The germline gives CDR1 SGHTA, CDR2 FQGTGA. CDR3 in DNA: TGTGCCAGCAGCCCCGGACTAGTAACCGGGGAGCTGTTTTTT. This gives the protein CASSPGLVTGELFF.

The chain carries TRBV9 and TRBJ2-3, with TRBD2 matching over 7 bases. CDR1 is SGDLS, CDR2 YYNGEE, per germline. This CDR3 comprises 16 residues. With V trimmed by 3 bases and J by 0 bases, 7 bases remained unmatched. CDR3 region: CASSGTLASSTDTQYF. The CDR3 coding sequence is TGTGCCAGCAGCGGAACACTAGCGTCTAGCACAGATACGCAGTATTTT.

The chain has TRBV19 and TRBJ1-5; D unresolved. CDR1 and CDR2 from the germline V gene are LNHDA and SQIVND (reference sequence). The CDR3 sequence is 10 residues long. The V gene lost 9 bases and the J gene lost 4 bases, with 4 bases spanning the gap. The CDR3 DNA sequence: TGTGCCAGACTTAATCAGCCCCAGCATTTT. Translation: CARLNQPQHF.

The chain has TRBV5-1 and TRBJ2-7; possibly TRBD2 for D (5 bases). V was shortened by 1 base and J by 3 bases, with 14 bases between the two germline ends. Germline CDR1 SGHRS, CDR2 YFSETQ. This CDR3 spans 15 amino acids. The CDR3 coding sequence is TGCGCCAGCAGCTTGTCGGGAAGTGTGGTCTACGAGCAGTACTTC. Protein product: CASSLSGSVVYEQYF.

V gene TRBV28 combines with J gene TRBJ2-7, with TRBD2 matching 8 bases. This CDR3 has 14 amino acids. Germline V gene sequence: CDR1 MDHEN, CDR2 SYDVKM. Losses at the gene ends were 6 bases for V and 6 bases for J; bases not matched to a gene: 10. The CDR3 DNA reads as TGTGCCAGCAGCCGCGAAAGGGGACTAGGCGAGCAGTACTTC. Translation: CASSRERGLGEQYF.

The V and J genes are TRBV18 and TRBJ2-5, with 7 positions matching TRBD1. Trimming at V came to 3 bases and at J to 5 bases, leaving 6 bases not matched to a gene. CDR1 KGHSH and CDR2 LQKENI come from the germline V gene. This CDR3 is built from 14 residues. CDR3 sequence (DNA): TGTGCCAGCTCACCCACAGGGGCCGGGGAGACCCAGTACTTC. It encodes CASSPTGAGETQYF. The full variable domain, in which reference TRBV18 and TRBJ2-5 provide the parts outside the CDR3, is NAGVMQNPRHLVRRRGQEARLRCSPMKGHSHVYWYRQLPEEGLKFMVYLQKENIIDESGMPKERFSAEFPKEGPSILRIQQVVRGDSAAYFCASSPTGAGETQYFGPGTRLLVL.

The CDR3 DNA reads TGTGCCAGCAGCCAACGGGACAGCCGGACTGAAGCTTTCTTT. Translated: CASSQRDSRTEAFF. This chain joins TRBV7-2 and TRBJ1-1; 7 bases line up with TRBD1. The germline V gene encodes CDR1 SGHTA and CDR2 FQGNSA. The CDR3 sequence is 14 residues long. V lost 5 bases and J lost 5; bases outside the gene matches: 8.

This clone was counted a single time. The chain joins TRBV24-1 to TRBJ1-2, with D maybe TRBD1 (6 bases). There are 15 residues in the CDR3. V gave up 4 bases and J gave up 5 bases, with 16 bases separating them. CDR1 is KGHDR, CDR2 SFDVKD, per germline. The CDR3, as DNA: TGTGCCACCAGTGACCGTCAGCAGGGGCGGTATGGCTACACCTTC. This sequence encodes CATSDRQQGRYGYTF.

The J gene is TRBJ1-5, the V gene TRBV6-5; D uncertain. The CDR3 is made up of 12 amino acids. CDR1 is MNHEY and CDR2 is SVGAGI in the germline V gene. With 4 bases removed from V and 2 bases from J, the gap between germline ends came to 3 bases. In DNA, the CDR3 is TGTGCCAGCAGTTTCGGCAATCAGCCCCAGCATTTT. Residues: CASSFGNQPQHF.

This clone was seen a handful of times. V usage is TRBV30 and J usage is TRBJ2-2; maybe TRBD2 (7 bases). Trimming cost V 2 bases and J 6 bases, with 16 bases left between them. The CDR3 covers 15 residues. CDR1 and CDR2 (germline): GTSNPN, SVGIG (reference sequence). The DNA for the CDR3 is TGTGCCTGGAGTTGGGGGGGCGAGGTACCCGGGGAGCTGTTTTTT. As protein: CAWSWGGEVPGELFF. Combining the CDR3 with reference TRBV30 and TRBJ2-2 gives the whole variable domain SQTIHQWPATLVQPVGSPLSLECTVEGTSNPNLYWYRQAAGRGLQLLFYSVGIGQISSEVPQNLSASRPQDRQFILSSKKLLLSDSGFYLCAWSWGGEVPGELFFGEGSRLTVL.

This chain connects TRBV7-9 to TRBJ1-2; 8 nucleotides line up with TRBD1. The CDR3 is 15 residues long. The V gene end was trimmed by 4 bases and the J gene end by 2 bases; junction bases not matched to a gene: 6. The germline V gene has CDR1 SEHNR and CDR2 FQNEAQ (reference sequence). CDR3 sequence (DNA): TGTGCCAGCAGCTGGGGACAGGCACCAAACTATGGCTACACCTTC. Translation: CASSWGQAPNYGYTF. Drawing the rest from reference TRBV7-9 and TRBJ1-2, the complete variable domain is DTGVSQNPRHKITKRGQNVTFRCDPISEHNRLYWYRQTLGQGPEFLTYFQNEAQLEKSRLLSDRFSAERPKGSFSTLEIQRTEQGDSAMYLCASSWGQAPNYGYTFGSGTRLTVV.

This chain links TRBV5-6 with TRBJ1-5, with 8 nucleotides matching TRBD1. Germline CDR1 is SGHDT and CDR2 is YYEEEE. After removal of 4 bases from V and 2 bases from J, the junction contained 5 bases not matched to a gene. This CDR3 region has 15 residues. The CDR3 loop reads CASSPQGGGNQPQHF. The CDR3 region has the DNA TGTGCCAGCAGCCCACAGGGGGGCGGCAATCAGCCCCAGCATTTT.

The gene calls are TRBV6-1 and TRBJ2-6; D is perhaps TRBD2 (7 bases). Germline CDR1 and CDR2: MNHNS and SASEGT. The CDR3 totals 17 residues. The V end lost 0 bases, the J end lost 6 bases, and 15 bases lay between the germline ends. The CDR3 sequence is CASSEAAGGAQANVLTF. DNA of the CDR3: TGTGCCAGCAGTGAAGCCGCTGGGGGGGCACAGGCCAACGTCCTGACTTTC.

The V call is TRBV4-1, the J call TRBJ1-1; D gene unclear. Germline loops: CDR1 MGHRA, CDR2 YSYEKL. The CDR3 totals 14 residues. Trimming left V 2 bases short and J 1 base short, with 8 bases between. This chain's CDR3 is CASSQPTENTEAFF. The CDR3 DNA sequence: TGCGCCAGCAGCCAACCGACTGAGAACACTGAAGCTTTCTTT.

This clone was counted only a few times. The chain employs TRBV16 and TRBJ1-2; D is uncertain. The CDR3 consists of 14 residues. V lost 0 bases, J lost 4 bases, and 9 bases lay in between. Germline V gene data show CDR1 as KGHSY and CDR2 as FQNENV. CDR3 sequence (DNA): TGTGCCAGCAGCCAATCGATCGCCGGCTATGGCTACACCTTC. Encoded protein: CASSQSIAGYGYTF. The full variable domain, in which reference TRBV16 and TRBJ1-2 provide the parts outside the CDR3, is GEEVAQTPKHLVRGEGQKAKLYCAPIKGHSYVFWYQQVLKNEFKFLISFQNENVFDETGMPKERFSAKCLPNSPCSLEIQATKLEDSAVYFCASSQSIAGYGYTFGSGTRLTVV.

This clone came up a few times. V and J are TRBV21-1 and TRBJ1-2; TRBD1 reflects the table's D call only, with no check against the DNA. TRBV21-1 is given as a pseudogene. The CDR3 runs to 14 residues. CDR3 sequence (DNA): TGTGCCAGCAGGTCCGGGACAGCTAACTATGGCTACACCTTC. Its translation is CASRSGTANYGYTF.

This chain joins TRBV6-5 and TRBJ1-3, with a tentative D call TRBD1 (6 bases). Germline V gives CDR1 MNHEY, CDR2 SVGAGI. The CDR3 runs 14 residues. Trimming stripped 6 bases from V and 4 bases from J, with 13 bases between. The CDR3 coding sequence is TGTGCCAGCAGCCCGCAGGGGAACGGAAACACCATATATTTT. This gives the protein CASSPQGNGNTIYF.

This chain uses TRBV15 with TRBJ2-2; tentative D call: TRBD2 (6 bases). The CDR3 has 15 amino acids. The germline CDR1 and CDR2 sequences are LNHNV and YYDKDF (reference sequence). The V gene lost 5 bases and the J gene lost 5 bases, with 15 bases spanning the gap. The CDR3, as DNA: TGTGCCACCAGCGCCCGCGGGACGGGGACCGGGGAGCTGTTTTTT. Translation gives CATSARGTGTGELFF.

The V gene is TRBV11-1, the J gene TRBJ1-1; D not certain. There are 13 residues in the CDR3. Germline CDR1 reads SGHAT; CDR2 reads FQDESV (reference sequence). The ends were cut back, 4 bases at V and 0 bases at J, with 6 bases in the middle. CDR3 coding DNA: TGTGCCAGCAGCTGGACTGTGAACACTGAAGCTTTCTTT. It codes for CASSWTVNTEAFF. Filled out from reference TRBV11-1 and TRBJ1-1, the complete variable domain reads EAEVAQSPRYKITEKSQAVAFWCDPISGHATLYWYRQILGQGPELLVQFQDESVVDDSQLPKDRFSAERLKGVDSTLKIQPAELGDSAMYLCASSWTVNTEAFFGQGTRLTVV.